These 24 T cell receptor beta chains share one sample of origin, sequenced in a study of CD8+CD57+ T cells in acquired aplastic anemia. By flow cytometry, patients selected for sequencing had shown an expansion of CD8+CD57+ cells. TCR beta VDJ and CDR3 profiles were obtained from a genomic DNA template. In TCRdb, the reads were re-called with MiXCR into one record per CDR3 protein. Altogether approximately 98,000 distinct CDR3 sequences are present, less than 75% being singletons, with the ten largest covering over 55%. Sequencing was done on a sample of sorted CD4+, CD8+, or CD8+CD57+ T cells (not recorded which) from PBMCs. The source is a human donor with aplastic anemia.

This sequence joins TRBV7-9 and TRBJ1-1; no firm D call. The length of the CDR3 is 12 residues. The V end lost 5 bases, the J end lost 8 bases, and 12 bases lay between the germline ends. CDR1 is SEHNR, CDR2 FQNEAQ, per germline (reference sequence). CDR3 sequence reads: CASSRGLIEAFF. In DNA form, the CDR3 reads TGTGCCAGCAGCCGTGGTTTGATCGAAGCTTTCTTT.

The chain links TRBV7-3 to TRBJ1-1, with 7 nucleotides matching TRBD1. Germline V CDR1 and CDR2: SGHTA, FQGTGA. V was clipped by 4 bases and J by 1 base; unmatched bases: 6. The CDR3 has 15 amino acids. CDR3 residues: CASSSQTGPNTEAFF. The CDR3 nucleotides are TGTGCCAGCAGCTCTCAGACAGGGCCGAACACTGAAGCTTTCTTT.

The J gene is TRBJ1-2, the V gene TRBV10-2; 7 bases align to TRBD1. This CDR3 spans 13 amino acids. Germline CDR1 and CDR2: WSHSY and SAAADI. Germline trimming cut 7 bases from V and 10 bases from J; bases unmatched to any gene: 12. CDR3 nucleotides: TGCGCCAGCAAGGGGGCCCAGGGGTTGCACTACACCTTC. Amino acids: CASKGAQGLHYTF.

J is TRBJ2-7 and V is TRBV4-1, with 9 nucleotides matching TRBD1. After removal of 8 bases from V and 3 bases from J, the junction contained 11 bases not matched to a gene. The CDR3 is made up of 15 amino acids. The germline gives CDR1 MGHRA, CDR2 YSYEKL. In nucleotides, the CDR3 is TGCGCCAGCGGACAGGGGACGGGGGAAGTCTACGAGCAGTACTTC. This translates into CASGQGTGEVYEQYF.

The V and J genes are TRBV25-1 and TRBJ1-1; 10 nucleotides agree with TRBD1. J gave up 10 bases and V 4 bases, and 9 bases lay outside the gene matches. Germline lookup yields CDR1 MGHDK and CDR2 SYGVNS. CDR3 length: 14 amino acids. In DNA, the CDR3 is TGTGCCAGCAGTGGCGGACAGGGGGTCTTCGGAGCTTTCTTT. Translation: CASSGGQGVFGAFF. Supplemented by reference TRBV25-1 and TRBJ1-1, the full variable domain reads EADIYQTPRYLVIGTGKKITLECSQTMGHDKMYWYQQDPGMELHLIHYSYGVNSTEKGDLSSESTVSRIRTEHFPLTLESARPSHTSQYLCASSGGQGVFGAFFGQGTRLTVV.

This chain joins TRBV2 and TRBJ1-1; D may be TRBD1 (6 bases). This CDR3 is 15 amino acids long. Germline CDR1 and CDR2: SNHLY and FYNNEI. V was clipped by 2 bases and J by 1 base, with 11 bases between them. CDR3 nucleotides: TGTGCCAGCAGTGAACAAACAGGGAGGAACACTGAAGCTTTCTTT. This gives the protein CASSEQTGRNTEAFF.

Worth noting for this clonotype: Its ends do not fully match the called genes, so a read error is possible. The chain employs TRBV15 and TRBJ1-1; D uncertain. Germline V lookup: CDR1 LNHNV, CDR2 YYDKDF (reference sequence). The CDR3 sequence is 15 residues long. The CDR3 spells CATSGDNVRNTEAFF. Here the CDR3 DNA reads TGTGCCACCAGCGGAGATAACGTGCGTAACACTGAAGCTTTCTTT.

The V call is TRBV7-2, the J call TRBJ2-7; 11 bases match TRBD2. Per germline, CDR1 SGHTA and CDR2 FQGNSA. The CDR3 consists of 15 residues. The V gene end was trimmed by 5 bases and the J gene end by 7 bases; junction bases not matched to a gene: 10. In DNA, the CDR3 is TGTGCCAGCAGCCCCGCCGGGACTAGCGGAGGGGAGCAGTACTTC. Translating gives CASSPAGTSGGEQYF.

A single count supports this clonotype. The J gene is TRBJ2-7, the V gene TRBV29-1, with 8 bases aligning to TRBD1. The CDR3 has 13 amino acids. Germline loops: CDR1 SQVTM, CDR2 ANQGSEA. The V segment lost 3 bases and the J segment 3 bases; nucleotides outside the gene matches: 4. This CDR3 is CSVDGGQGYEQYF. The DNA for the CDR3 is TGCAGCGTTGATGGCGGACAGGGCTACGAGCAGTACTTC.

This clonotype was recorded a few times. This rearrangement joins TRBV15 to TRBJ1-2; a weak D match, TRBD1 (5 bases). Trimming cost V 4 bases and J 6 bases, with 15 bases left between them. This CDR3 comprises 14 residues. CDR1 is LNHNV, CDR2 YYDKDF, per germline (reference sequence). As DNA, the CDR3 is TGTGCCACCAGCATTAGGGGCGCGTATCATGGCTACACCTTC. It translates to CATSIRGAYHGYTF. Combining the CDR3 with reference TRBV15 and TRBJ1-2 gives the whole variable domain DAMVIQNPRYQVTQFGKPVTLSCSQTLNHNVMYWYQQKSSQAPKLLFHYYDKDFNNEADTPDNFQSRRPNTSFCFLDIRSPGLGDTAMYLCATSIRGAYHGYTFGSGTRLTVV.

The chain joins TRBV29-1 to TRBJ1-1, with TRBD1 identical over 10 bases. The CDR3 spans 13 residues. Germline lookup yields CDR1 SQVTM and CDR2 ANQGSEA. V trimming: 7 bases; J trimming: 3 bases; junction bases outside the gene matches: 5. CDR3 nucleotides: TGCAGCGGACAGGGGGCGCGGTACACTGAAGCTTTCTTT. Its translation: CSGQGARYTEAFF.

This chain uses TRBV20-1 with TRBJ1-2; no reliable D call. The CDR3 is 13 residues long. Germline CDR1 and CDR2: DFQATT and SNEGSKA (reference sequence). V dropped 1 base and J dropped 4 bases, with 10 bases sitting between them. CDR3 nucleotide sequence: TGCAGTGCTAGAGTCATAGGCCTCTATGGCTACACCTTC. This gives the protein CSARVIGLYGYTF.

This sequence joins TRBV7-8 and TRBJ1-2; D gene unclear. The V gene's germline CDR1 is SGHVS and CDR2 FQNEAQ. This CDR3 is built from 13 residues. Trimming stripped 3 bases from V and 4 bases from J, with 9 bases between. The CDR3 DNA is TGTGCCAGCAGCTTTGAACGGTCCTATGGCTACACCTTC. It encodes CASSFERSYGYTF.

The rearrangement links TRBV29-1 to TRBJ2-2, with D unresolved. CDR1 and CDR2 from the germline V gene are SQVTM and ANQGSEA. This CDR3 is built from 14 residues. The ends were cut back, 3 bases at V and 1 base at J, with 9 bases in the middle. CDR3 DNA sequence: TGCAGCGTTGATACCCAGCTGAACACCGGGGAGCTGTTTTTT. Translation gives CSVDTQLNTGELFF.

The V call is TRBV6-4, the J call TRBJ2-3, with TRBD2 as a possible D gene (6 bases). Germline assignment: CDR1 MRHNA and CDR2 SNTAGT. The CDR3 is 15 residues long. V lost 2 bases and J lost 2, with 11 bases in between. Here the CDR3 reads CASSDRAGNTDTQYF. CDR3 nucleotide sequence: TGTGCCAGCAGTGACCGGGCGGGGAACACAGATACGCAGTATTTT.

This clonotype was counted at least ten times. The CDR3 sequence: CASRGTGRRPQHF. DNA of the CDR3: TGTGCCAGCCGAGGGACAGGGAGGCGGCCCCAGCATTTT. The rearrangement links TRBV2 to TRBJ1-5, with 9 bases that match TRBD1. The germline V gene has CDR1 SNHLY and CDR2 FYNNEI. The CDR3 runs to 13 residues. The trim removed 8 bases at V and 9 bases at J, leaving 8 bases unmatched. Drawing the rest from reference TRBV2 and TRBJ1-5, the complete variable domain is EPEVTQTPSHQVTQMGQEVILRCVPISNHLYFYWYRQILGQKVEFLVSFYNNEISEKSEIFDDQFSVERPDGSNFTLKIRSTKLEDSAMYFCASRGTGRRPQHFGDGTRLSIL.

This clonotype was detected a few times. CDR3 residues: CSARERDTEAFF. CDR3 nucleotide sequence: TGCAGTGCTAGAGAAAGGGACACTGAAGCTTTCTTT. The rearrangement joins TRBV20-1 to TRBJ1-1, with no clear D. Germline V gene sequence: CDR1 DFQATT, CDR2 SNEGSKA (reference sequence). This CDR3 is 12 amino acids long. V shed 0 bases and J shed 3 bases, with 5 bases lying between them.

This rearrangement joins TRBV2 to TRBJ1-2; tentatively, D is TRBD1 (5 bases). This CDR3 has 13 amino acids. Germline assignment: CDR1 SNHLY and CDR2 FYNNEI. V was shortened by 8 bases and J by 0 bases, with 10 bases between the two germline ends. The CDR3 loop reads CASSLGANYGYTF. The CDR3 DNA sequence: TGTGCCAGCTCTTTGGGGGCTAACTATGGCTACACCTTC.

The chain joins TRBV7-2 to TRBJ2-7, with 10 bases fitting TRBD2. The CDR3 loop spans 15 amino acids. The germline V gene encodes CDR1 SGHTA and CDR2 FQGNSA. V was pared by 5 bases and J by 6 bases, with 10 bases of the junction left unmatched. CDR3 region: CASSPPGLALGEQYF. The CDR3 DNA sequence: TGTGCCAGCAGCCCACCGGGACTAGCGTTGGGCGAGCAGTACTTC.

This chain connects TRBV19 to TRBJ1-1; D gene uncertain. V lost 8 bases and J lost 0, with 10 bases in between. Germline V CDR1 and CDR2: LNHDA, SQIVND (reference sequence). CDR3 length: 13 residues. CDR3 protein: CASQAGLNTEAFF. CDR3 coding DNA: TGTGCCAGTCAAGCGGGTCTGAACACTGAAGCTTTCTTT.

This chain uses TRBV20-1 with TRBJ2-5; no reliable D call. The CDR3 runs 12 residues. V lost 3 bases to trimming and J lost 2 bases, with 7 bases between them. The germline V gene has CDR1 DFQATT and CDR2 SNEGSKA (reference sequence). In DNA form, the CDR3 reads TGCAGTGCTAGTTACGGTCAAGAGACCCAGTACTTC. This codes for CSASYGQETQYF.

The chain combines TRBV6-2 or TRBV6-3 with TRBJ1-2; no clear D gene. Trimming removed 0 bases from V and 4 bases from J, with 3 bases in between. Germline CDR1 is MNHEY and CDR2 is SVGEGT. The CDR3 runs 12 residues. The CDR3 spells CASSYSAYGYTF. The CDR3, as DNA: TGTGCCAGCAGTTACTCGGCCTATGGCTACACCTTC.

This sequence joins TRBV11-2 and TRBJ1-4; a possible D gene is TRBD1 (5 bases). Germline loops: CDR1 SGHAT, CDR2 FQNNGV. This CDR3 contains 15 residues. V was cut by 0 bases and J by 8 bases, with 13 bases left in between. The CDR3 DNA is TGTGCCAGCAGCTTAGAAGGCGGGGGATGGGAAAAACTGTTTTTT. This sequence encodes CASSLEGGGWEKLFF.

J is TRBJ2-7 and V is TRBV20-1, with D possibly matching TRBD2 (6 bases). V lost 3 bases and J lost 0, with 6 bases in between. There are 12 residues in the CDR3. The germline V gene encodes CDR1 DFQATT and CDR2 SNEGSKA (reference sequence). CDR3: CSAREGSYEQYF. The CDR3 DNA reads TGCAGTGCTAGGGAGGGCTCCTACGAGCAGTACTTC.